Presented here are 13 T cell receptor beta chains from one specimen sequenced in a study of neurological immune-mediated disorders. TCRdb fed the 5' RACE reads into MiXCR, producing one record per CDR3 protein. Seen here are 69,000 or so distinct CDR3 sequences, approximately 5% observed once, and the top ten hold roughly 2.4%. Material for sequencing was PBMCs. The receptors were sampled from a woman aged 70 to 79 with multiple sclerosis.

Many counts were recorded for this clonotype. CDR3 bases: TGTGCCAGCAGCCCAGGGGGGACAATCTACGAGCAGTACTTC. Translated: CASSPGGTIYEQYF. This chain joins TRBV7-2 and TRBJ2-7; a weak D match, TRBD1 (7 bases). The CDR3 has 14 amino acids. The germline CDR1 and CDR2 sequences are SGHTA and FQGNSA. Trimming stripped 5 bases from V and 3 bases from J, with 14 bases between.

This clonotype has a count of ten or more. This chain links TRBV12-3 or TRBV12-4 with TRBJ1-5; D may be TRBD1 (5 bases). Deletions cut 6 bases from V and 3 bases from J, with 15 bases between. The CDR3 is 15 amino acids. For the CDR3, the DNA is TGTGCCAGCAGCTCCGGGGCTGTCGCCAATCAGCCCCAGCATTTT. Translating gives CASSSGAVANQPQHF.

This clonotype was detected many times. The V and J genes are TRBV3-1 and TRBJ2-3, with 12 nucleotides matching TRBD2. The CDR3 runs to 16 residues. The germline V gene encodes CDR1 LGHDT and CDR2 YNNKEL (reference sequence). The trim removed 1 base at V and 5 bases at J, leaving 4 bases unmatched. The chain's CDR3 is CASSQGGLAGLDTQYF. CDR3 sequence (DNA): TGTGCCAGCAGCCAAGGCGGACTAGCGGGACTAGATACGCAGTATTTT.

This clonotype was recorded many times. This chain connects TRBV12-3 or TRBV12-4 to TRBJ1-2, with D possibly matching TRBD1 (6 bases). V lost 5 bases to trimming and J lost 3 bases, with 10 bases between them. The CDR3 is 13 residues long. The CDR3 protein is CASSPGDHYGYTF. CDR3 nucleotides: TGTGCCAGCAGTCCAGGGGATCACTATGGCTACACCTTC.

This clonotype was seen ten or more times. This sequence joins TRBV5-1 and TRBJ2-1, with 8 bases matching TRBD2. CDR1 SGHRS and CDR2 YFSETQ come from the germline V gene. This CDR3 comprises 15 residues. With V trimmed by 0 bases and J by 6 bases, 5 bases remained unmatched. The CDR3 here is CASSLDLAGRNEQFF. Written as DNA, the CDR3 is TGCGCCAGCAGCTTGGACCTAGCGGGTCGCAATGAGCAGTTCTTC.

This clonotype was recorded at least ten times. The chain couples TRBV7-2 to TRBJ1-1, with 11 bases that match TRBD1. The V segment lost 5 bases and the J segment 11 bases; nucleotides outside the gene matches: 22. Germline CDR1 is SGHTA and CDR2 is FQGNSA. The CDR3 has 18 amino acids. The CDR3 reads CASSTGWSLGQGGGDAFF. In DNA, the CDR3 is TGTGCCAGCAGCACAGGGTGGTCTTTGGGACAGGGGGGAGGAGATGCTTTCTTT.

This clonotype was seen repeatedly, ten times or more. V and J are TRBV20-1 and TRBJ2-1; a possible D gene is TRBD1 (5 bases). This CDR3 spans 12 amino acids. CDR1 is DFQATT, CDR2 SNEGSKA, per germline (reference sequence). With 6 bases removed from V and 6 bases from J, the gap between germline ends came to 12 bases. In DNA form, the CDR3 reads TGCAGTGCCCCAGACAGTGGCAATGAGCAGTTCTTC. Translated, it gives CSAPDSGNEQFF.

The table lists this clonotype with a few counts. The chain employs TRBV30 and TRBJ1-1, with D unresolved. Between the trimmed V and J ends, which lost 2 bases and 7 bases, there was a span of 11 bases. The CDR3 contains 12 residues. Germline V gives CDR1 GTSNPN, CDR2 SVGIG (reference sequence). CDR3 bases: TGTGCCTGGAGTCTAGGAGCAGGTGAAGCTTTCTTT. Residues: CAWSLGAGEAFF.

In its sample, this clonotype was seen many times. CDR3 bases: TGCAGTGCTAGAGGACCACAGGGTTCGTACTTC. Protein: CSARGPQGSYF. The chain has TRBV20-1 and TRBJ2-7; TRBD1 might be the D (6 bases). The germline V gene encodes CDR1 DFQATT and CDR2 SNEGSKA (reference sequence). Trimming stripped 1 base from V and 12 bases from J, with 13 bases between. This CDR3 has 11 amino acids.

This clonotype was recorded many times. The V gene is TRBV7-8, the J gene TRBJ1-2, with TRBD1 as a possible D gene (6 bases). The germline V gene encodes CDR1 SGHVS and CDR2 FQNEAQ. V was clipped by 4 bases and J by 3 bases, with 12 bases between them. This CDR3 has 14 residues. Written as DNA, the CDR3 is TGTGCCAGCAGCTCCACAGGGAGAGACTATGGCTACACCTTC. Its protein product is CASSSTGRDYGYTF.

This clonotype was picked up many times. The chain joins TRBV15 to TRBJ2-1, with TRBD2 matching over 11 bases. CDR1 LNHNV and CDR2 YYDKDF come from the germline V gene (reference sequence). This CDR3 has 19 residues. Trimming at V came to 1 base and at J to 0 bases, leaving 8 bases not matched to a gene. In DNA, the CDR3 is TGTGCCACCAGCAGAGCTACTAGCGGGGGCTCTCGCTCCTACAATGAGCAGTTCTTC. Translated: CATSRATSGGSRSYNEQFF. Full variable domain (missing parts from reference TRBV15 and TRBJ2-1): DAMVIQNPRYQVTQFGKPVTLSCSQTLNHNVMYWYQQKSSQAPKLLFHYYDKDFNNEADTPDNFQSRRPNTSFCFLDIRSPGLGDTAMYLCATSRATSGGSRSYNEQFFGPGTRLTVL.

This clonotype was seen at least ten times. The V call is TRBV3-1, the J call TRBJ2-7; D perhaps matches TRBD1 (5 bases). CDR1 and CDR2 from the germline V gene are LGHDT and YNNKEL (reference sequence). The CDR3 runs 17 residues. V was pared by 0 bases and J by 4 bases, with 19 bases between. DNA for the CDR3: TGTGCCAGCAGCCAAGATGGTGGAGCAATAAGGGGATACGAGCAGTACTTC. Its protein is CASSQDGGAIRGYEQYF.

This clonotype has ten or more counts. V gene TRBV27 combines with J gene TRBJ2-1, with 7 bases lining up with TRBD1. This CDR3 region has 16 residues. Per germline, CDR1 MNHEY and CDR2 SMNVEV (reference sequence). The V segment lost 6 bases and the J segment 3 bases; nucleotides outside the gene matches: 11. CDR3 in DNA: TGTGCCAGCAGACCCATGACAGGGTCAGTCTACAATGAGCAGTTCTTC. Translating it yields CASRPMTGSVYNEQFF.